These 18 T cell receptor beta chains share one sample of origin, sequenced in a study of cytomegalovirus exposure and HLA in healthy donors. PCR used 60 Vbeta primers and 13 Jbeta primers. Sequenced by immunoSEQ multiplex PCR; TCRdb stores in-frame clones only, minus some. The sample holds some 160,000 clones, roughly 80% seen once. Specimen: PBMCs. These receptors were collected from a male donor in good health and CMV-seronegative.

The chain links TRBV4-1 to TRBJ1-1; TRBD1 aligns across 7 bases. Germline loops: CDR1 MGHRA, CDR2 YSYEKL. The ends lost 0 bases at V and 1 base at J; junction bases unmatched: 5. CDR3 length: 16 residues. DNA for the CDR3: TGCGCCAGCAGCCAAGATGATAGGGACAGGAACACTGAAGCTTTCTTT. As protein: CASSQDDRDRNTEAFF.

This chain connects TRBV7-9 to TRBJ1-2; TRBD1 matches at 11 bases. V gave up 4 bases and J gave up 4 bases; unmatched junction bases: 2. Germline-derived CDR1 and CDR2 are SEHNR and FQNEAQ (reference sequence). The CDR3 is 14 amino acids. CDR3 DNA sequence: TGTGCCAGCAGCTCGGACAGGGGGCCCTATGGCTACACCTTC. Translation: CASSSDRGPYGYTF. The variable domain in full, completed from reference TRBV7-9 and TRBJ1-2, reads DTGVSQNPRHKITKRGQNVTFRCDPISEHNRLYWYRQTLGQGPEFLTYFQNEAQLEKSRLLSDRFSAERPKGSFSTLEIQRTEQGDSAMYLCASSSDRGPYGYTFGSGTRLTVV.

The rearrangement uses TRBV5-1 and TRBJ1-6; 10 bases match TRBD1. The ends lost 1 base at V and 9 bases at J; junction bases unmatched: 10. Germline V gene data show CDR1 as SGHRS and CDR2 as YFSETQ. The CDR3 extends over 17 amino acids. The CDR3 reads CASSLIPFDRGRSPLHF. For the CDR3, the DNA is TGCGCCAGCAGCTTGATTCCATTCGACAGGGGGCGTTCACCCCTCCACTTT.

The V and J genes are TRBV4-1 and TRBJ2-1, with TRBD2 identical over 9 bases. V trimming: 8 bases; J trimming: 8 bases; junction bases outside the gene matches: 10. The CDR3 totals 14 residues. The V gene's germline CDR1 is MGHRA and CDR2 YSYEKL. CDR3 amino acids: CASAWVAGVDEQFF. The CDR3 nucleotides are TGCGCCAGCGCCTGGGTAGCGGGAGTCGATGAGCAGTTCTTC.

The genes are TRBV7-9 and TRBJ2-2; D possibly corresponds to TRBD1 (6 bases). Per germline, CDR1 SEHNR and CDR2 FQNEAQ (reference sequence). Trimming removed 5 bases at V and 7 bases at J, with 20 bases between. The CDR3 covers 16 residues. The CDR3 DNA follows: TGTGCCAGCAGCCCCGTTCTGGGGGCGATGGGCGGGGAGCTGTTTTTT. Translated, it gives CASSPVLGAMGGELFF.

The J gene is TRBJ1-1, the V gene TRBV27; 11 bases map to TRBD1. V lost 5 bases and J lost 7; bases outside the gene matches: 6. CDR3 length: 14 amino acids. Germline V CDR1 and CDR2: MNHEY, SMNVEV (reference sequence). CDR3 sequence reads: CASSPGQGGVEAFF. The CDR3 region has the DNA TGTGCCAGCAGTCCGGGACAGGGGGGAGTTGAAGCTTTCTTT.

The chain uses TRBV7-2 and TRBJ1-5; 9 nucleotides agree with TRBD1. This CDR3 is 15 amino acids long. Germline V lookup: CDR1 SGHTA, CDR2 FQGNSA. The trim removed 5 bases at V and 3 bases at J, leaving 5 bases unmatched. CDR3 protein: CASSPRDRANQPQHF. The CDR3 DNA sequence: TGTGCCAGCAGCCCCCGGGACAGGGCCAATCAGCCCCAGCATTTT.

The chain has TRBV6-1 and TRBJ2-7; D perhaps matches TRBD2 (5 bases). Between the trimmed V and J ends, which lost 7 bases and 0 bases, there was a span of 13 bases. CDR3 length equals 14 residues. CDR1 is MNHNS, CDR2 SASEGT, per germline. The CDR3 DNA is TGTGCCAGCATGAGGGTTACGAGCTCCTACGAGCAGTACTTC. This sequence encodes CASMRVTSSYEQYF.

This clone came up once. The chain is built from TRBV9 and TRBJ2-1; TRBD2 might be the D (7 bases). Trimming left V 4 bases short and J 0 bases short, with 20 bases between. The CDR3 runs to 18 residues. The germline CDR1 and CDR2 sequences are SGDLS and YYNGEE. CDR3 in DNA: TGTGCCAGCAGCTCACGAGGGGGGGGCGGGGGCTCCTACAATGAGCAGTTCTTC. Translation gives CASSSRGGGGGSYNEQFF.

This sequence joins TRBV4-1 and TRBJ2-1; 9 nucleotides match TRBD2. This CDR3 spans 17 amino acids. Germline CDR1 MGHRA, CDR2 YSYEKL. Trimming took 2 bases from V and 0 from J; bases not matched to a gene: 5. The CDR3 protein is CASSQHSGGSSYNEQFF. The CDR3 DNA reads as TGCGCCAGCAGCCAACATAGCGGGGGAAGCTCCTACAATGAGCAGTTCTTC.

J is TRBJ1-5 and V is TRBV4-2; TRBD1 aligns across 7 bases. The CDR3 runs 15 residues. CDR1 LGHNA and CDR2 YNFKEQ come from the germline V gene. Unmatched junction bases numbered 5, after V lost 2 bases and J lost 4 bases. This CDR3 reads CASSQLQGENQPQHF. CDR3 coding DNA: TGTGCCAGCAGCCAACTCCAGGGGGAAAATCAGCCCCAGCATTTT.

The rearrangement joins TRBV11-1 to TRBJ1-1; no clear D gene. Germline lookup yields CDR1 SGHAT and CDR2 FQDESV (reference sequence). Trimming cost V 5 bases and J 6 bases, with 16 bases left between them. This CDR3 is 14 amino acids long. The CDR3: CASSRSRYSSEAFF. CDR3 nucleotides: TGTGCCAGCAGCCGAAGTAGATACTCCTCTGAAGCTTTCTTT.

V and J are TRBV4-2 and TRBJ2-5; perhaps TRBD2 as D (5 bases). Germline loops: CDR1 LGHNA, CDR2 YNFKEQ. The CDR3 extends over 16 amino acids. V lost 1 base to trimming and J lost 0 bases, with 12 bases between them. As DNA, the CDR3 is TGTGCCAGCAGCCAAGGCCTGGACTGGGACCAAGAGACCCAGTACTTC. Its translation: CASSQGLDWDQETQYF.

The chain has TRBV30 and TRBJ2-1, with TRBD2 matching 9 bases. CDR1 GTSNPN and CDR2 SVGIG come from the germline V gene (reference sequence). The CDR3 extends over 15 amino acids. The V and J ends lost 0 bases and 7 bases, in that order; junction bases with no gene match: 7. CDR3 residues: CAWSVLEREVNEQFF. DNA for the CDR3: TGTGCCTGGAGTGTACTGGAGCGGGAGGTAAATGAGCAGTTCTTC.

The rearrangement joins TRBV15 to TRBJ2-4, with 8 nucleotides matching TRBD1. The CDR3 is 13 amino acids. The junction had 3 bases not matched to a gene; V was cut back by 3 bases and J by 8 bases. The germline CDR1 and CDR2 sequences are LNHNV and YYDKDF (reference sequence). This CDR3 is CATSRVQGDIQYF. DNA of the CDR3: TGTGCCACCAGCAGGGTACAGGGGGACATTCAGTACTTC.

The CDR3 loop is CASSEPDSNQPQHF. The CDR3 bases are TGTGCCAGCAGTGAACCGGACAGTAATCAGCCCCAGCATTTT. The J gene is TRBJ1-5, the V gene TRBV6-1, with D maybe TRBD1 (6 bases). Germline loops: CDR1 MNHNS, CDR2 SASEGT. Trimming took 2 bases from V and 4 from J, leaving 9 bases between them. The CDR3 totals 14 residues.

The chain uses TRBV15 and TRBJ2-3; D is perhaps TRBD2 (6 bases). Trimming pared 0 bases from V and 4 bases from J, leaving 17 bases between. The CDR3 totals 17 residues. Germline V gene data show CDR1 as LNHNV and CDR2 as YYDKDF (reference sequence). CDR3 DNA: TGTGCCACCAGCAGAGATGGAGGGGATCCCGATCCAGATACGCAGTATTTT. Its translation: CATSRDGGDPDPDTQYF.

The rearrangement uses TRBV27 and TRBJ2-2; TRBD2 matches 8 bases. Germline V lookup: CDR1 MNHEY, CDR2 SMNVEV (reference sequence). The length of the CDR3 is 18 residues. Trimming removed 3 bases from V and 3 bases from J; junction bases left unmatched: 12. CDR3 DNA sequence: TGTGCCAGCAGTTTTAGCGCTAGCGGGCTTCCGGACACCGGGGAGCTGTTTTTT. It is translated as CASSFSASGLPDTGELFF.